This T cell receptor beta chain was retrieved from a study of T cells in tuberculosis. Findings and limits, study-wide: Smaller alpha distances in active tuberculosis partly reflected shorter CDR3-alpha lengths. Using the GMM-specific repertoire gave about 85% accuracy versus 60% to 70% with motifs.

Concerning this clone: Its antigen is unknown.

Produced via immunoSEQ multiplex PCR; TCRdb's table is partial and in-frame only. The sample shows more than 35,000 clones, 90% to 95% of them seen only once. At study entry, adolescents had tuberculin skin tests and IGRA screening. Germline trimming cut 7 bases from V and 5 bases from J; bases unmatched to any gene: 14. The germline V gene encodes CDR1 SNHLY and CDR2 FYNNEI. The CDR3 spans 16 residues. Input material: PBMCs. V is TRBV2 and J is TRBJ1-5, with 7 bases identical to TRBD1. This TCR came from a donor under 30 with latent tuberculosis or without tuberculosis infection. The CDR3 nucleotides read TGTGCCAGCAAGGTAGATTCGAGACAGGGCCATCAGCCCCAGCATTTT. Protein product: CASKVDSRQGHQPQHF.